This is a list of T cell receptor beta chains from one sample in a study of OX40 agonist ivuxolimab in advanced cancers. Here immunoSEQ multiplex PCR was the method, and the copy in TCRdb shows in-frame clones only, minus some. Altogether fewer than 80,000 clones are present, 70% to 90% being singletons, with the ten largest covering around 4.1%. Material: CD4+ or CD8+ T cells sorted from blood, obtained in a trial of the OX40 agonist ivuxolimab. These receptors were obtained from an adult with an advanced solid tumor such as melanoma, head and neck, liver or kidney cancer. The conserved cysteine and the conserved F or W are not part of the CDR3 here. The D gene is left open where the match is weak.

J gene: TRBJ2-1; D gene: -; V gene: TRBV27; CDR3 protein: ASRLTGSVGEQF
J gene: TRBJ1-2; D gene: -; V gene: TRBV2; CDR3 protein: ASRGAGSFRGYT
J gene: TRBJ2-2; D gene: -; V gene: TRBV9; CDR3 protein: ASSVAQTAYTGELF
J gene: TRBJ2-7; D gene: TRBD2; V gene: TRBV6-1; CDR3 protein: ASSEGASGRGEQY
J gene: TRBJ1-1; D gene: TRBD1; V gene: TRBV7-8; CDR3 protein: ASSFKRGRQNTEAF
J gene: TRBJ1-1; D gene: -; V gene: TRBV7-3; CDR3 protein: ASSSGADTEAF
J gene: TRBJ2-1; D gene: TRBD2; V gene: TRBV11-3; CDR3 protein: ASSLGLAGYNEQF
J gene: TRBJ1-4; D gene: TRBD1; V gene: TRBV27; CDR3 protein: ASSLRGGRANEKLF
J gene: TRBJ2-3; D gene: TRBD2; V gene: TRBV7-3; CDR3 protein: ASSPGLAGGGDTQY
J gene: TRBJ2-1; D gene: -; V gene: TRBV5-1; CDR3 protein: ASSLGGYNEQF
J gene: TRBJ1-4; D gene: -; V gene: TRBV7-8; CDR3 protein: ATLSALTNEKLF
J gene: TRBJ2-7; D gene: TRBD2; V gene: TRBV27; CDR3 protein: ASRRTSGNRYEQY
J gene: TRBJ2-7; D gene: -; V gene: TRBV11-3; CDR3 protein: ASSLASGSYEQY
J gene: TRBJ1-1; D gene: TRBD1; V gene: TRBV4-1; CDR3 protein: ASSQEVTGDTEAF
J gene: TRBJ1-2; D gene: -; V gene: TRBV28; CDR3 protein: ASIGQGGTYGYT
J gene: TRBJ2-1; D gene: -; V gene: TRBV7-8; CDR3 protein: ASSLAGFGQF
J gene: TRBJ2-5; D gene: TRBD2; V gene: TRBV6-5; CDR3 protein: ASSSLAGGGGETQY
J gene: TRBJ2-7; D gene: -; V gene: TRBV30; CDR3 protein: AWGRYEQY
J gene: TRBJ1-1; D gene: TRBD1; V gene: TRBV5-4; CDR3 protein: ASSSGQGLNTEAF
J gene: TRBJ2-2; D gene: TRBD2; V gene: TRBV5-5; CDR3 protein: ASSLEGGPYTGELF
J gene: TRBJ2-6; D gene: TRBD1; V gene: TRBV7-3; CDR3 protein: ASSSGTGTSGANVLT
J gene: TRBJ2-3; D gene: -; V gene: TRBV5-1; CDR3 protein: ASSYTGFADTQY
J gene: TRBJ2-1; D gene: -; V gene: TRBV5-1; CDR3 protein: ASSLEWGSYNEQF
J gene: TRBJ2-2; D gene: TRBD2; V gene: TRBV7-8; CDR3 protein: ASSRDYISPGELF
J gene: TRBJ2-7; D gene: TRBD2; V gene: TRBV5-1; CDR3 protein: ASSLFGGRMNEQY
J gene: TRBJ1-2; D gene: -; V gene: TRBV7-9; CDR3 protein: ASSLGRPGFYGYT
J gene: TRBJ1-1; D gene: -; V gene: TRBV7-3; CDR3 protein: ASSLWGKERVNTEAF
J gene: TRBJ2-1; D gene: TRBD2; V gene: TRBV25-1; CDR3 protein: ASSEMGLVDDEQF
J gene: TRBJ1-4; D gene: -; V gene: TRBV9; CDR3 protein: ASSVGLGRRQGEKLF
J gene: TRBJ2-7; D gene: -; V gene: TRBV27; CDR3 protein: ASSLDGVYEQY
J gene: TRBJ2-3; D gene: -; V gene: TRBV6-4; CDR3 protein: ASQALAYTDTQY
J gene: TRBJ2-5; D gene: TRBD1; V gene: TRBV11-3; CDR3 protein: ASRSGTGGETQY
J gene: TRBJ2-2; D gene: -; V gene: TRBV9; CDR3 protein: ASSRNNQGWIGELF
J gene: TRBJ2-7; D gene: TRBD2; V gene: TRBV18; CDR3 protein: ASSQLGGSRAEQY
J gene: TRBJ1-1; D gene: -; V gene: TRBV6-6; CDR3 protein: ASSYLAMASF
J gene: TRBJ2-7; D gene: TRBD2; V gene: TRBV18; CDR3 protein: ASSPGGGSGVLEQY
J gene: TRBJ1-1; D gene: -; V gene: TRBV11-3; CDR3 protein: ASSEQGGDTEAF
J gene: TRBJ1-1; D gene: -; V gene: TRBV28; CDR3 protein: ASSLGGGMYTEAF
J gene: TRBJ1-1; D gene: -; V gene: TRBV7-3; CDR3 protein: ASSLTRQTVTEAF
J gene: TRBJ2-5; D gene: TRBD1; V gene: TRBV7-2; CDR3 protein: ASSARTGLAGTQY
J gene: TRBJ2-7; D gene: TRBD1; V gene: TRBV11-2; CDR3 protein: ASSLLGTGTYEQY
J gene: TRBJ2-7; D gene: -; V gene: TRBV6-6; CDR3 protein: ASSLKTGRGYEQY
J gene: TRBJ1-1; D gene: -; V gene: TRBV30; CDR3 protein: AWSGGWAVRTGEAF
J gene: TRBJ1-1; D gene: -; V gene: TRBV7-9; CDR3 protein: ASSSQGPTGTA
J gene: TRBJ2-4; D gene: TRBD2; V gene: TRBV5-1; CDR3 protein: ASSSGLATNIQY
J gene: TRBJ1-5; D gene: -; V gene: TRBV19; CDR3 protein: ASSVGRGYQPQH
J gene: TRBJ1-1; D gene: TRBD1; V gene: TRBV19; CDR3 protein: ASSPPGTGFLYTGAF
J gene: TRBJ1-1; D gene: -; V gene: TRBV7-3; CDR3 protein: ASSLTMNTEAF
J gene: TRBJ1-5; D gene: TRBD1; V gene: TRBV29-1; CDR3 protein: SVGGQGSNQPQH
J gene: TRBJ2-3; D gene: -; V gene: TRBV11-2; CDR3 protein: ASSPRGGGEGTQY
J gene: TRBJ1-1; D gene: TRBD1; V gene: TRBV7-2; CDR3 protein: ASSYDRVNTEAF
J gene: TRBJ1-1; D gene: -; V gene: TRBV29-1; CDR3 protein: SVDGTANTEAF
J gene: TRBJ2-7; D gene: -; V gene: TRBV5-1; CDR3 protein: ASSPDSYEQY
J gene: TRBJ1-2; D gene: -; V gene: TRBV5-4; CDR3 protein: ASSENQVYT